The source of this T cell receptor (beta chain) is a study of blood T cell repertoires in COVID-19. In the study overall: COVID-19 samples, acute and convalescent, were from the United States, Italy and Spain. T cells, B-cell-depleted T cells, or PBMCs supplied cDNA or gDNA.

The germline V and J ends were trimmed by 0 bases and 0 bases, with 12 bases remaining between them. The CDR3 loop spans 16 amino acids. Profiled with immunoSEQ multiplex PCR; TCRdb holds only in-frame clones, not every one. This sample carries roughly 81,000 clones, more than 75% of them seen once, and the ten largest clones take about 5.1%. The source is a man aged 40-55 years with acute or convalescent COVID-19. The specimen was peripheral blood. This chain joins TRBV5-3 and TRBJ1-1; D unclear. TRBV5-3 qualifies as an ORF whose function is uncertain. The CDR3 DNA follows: TGTGCCAGAAGCTTGGACGGGTTAAACATGAACACTGAAGCTTTCTTT. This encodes CARSLDGLNMNTEAFF.